This TCR beta chain was found in a study of blood T cells in healthy people across ages. Alongside a J-beta primer mix, a sample-barcoded 5' primer served in a second PCR lasting about 6 to 12 cycles. Researchers report that each sample yielded at least 2.5 million CDR3-containing paired-end reads. TCRdb processed the 5' RACE reads anew with MiXCR; each CDR3 protein has one entry. The profile covers 1.5 million to 2 million distinct CDR3 sequences, with almost 35% appearing a single time and approximately 10% taken by the ten largest. The J segment lost 5 bases and the V segment lost 3 bases, leaving 4 bases of the junction unmatched. This CDR3 has 14 amino acids. CDR1 and CDR2 from the germline V gene are DFQATT and SNEGSKA (reference sequence).

The chain employs TRBV20-1 and TRBJ2-2, with 9 bases identical to TRBD1. The sequence was collected from a woman under 40 in good health. Sequenced: blood. CDR3 nucleotide sequence: TGCAGTGCTAGGGCCGGGACAGGGACCGGGGAGCTGTTTTTT. Its protein is CSARAGTGTGELFF.